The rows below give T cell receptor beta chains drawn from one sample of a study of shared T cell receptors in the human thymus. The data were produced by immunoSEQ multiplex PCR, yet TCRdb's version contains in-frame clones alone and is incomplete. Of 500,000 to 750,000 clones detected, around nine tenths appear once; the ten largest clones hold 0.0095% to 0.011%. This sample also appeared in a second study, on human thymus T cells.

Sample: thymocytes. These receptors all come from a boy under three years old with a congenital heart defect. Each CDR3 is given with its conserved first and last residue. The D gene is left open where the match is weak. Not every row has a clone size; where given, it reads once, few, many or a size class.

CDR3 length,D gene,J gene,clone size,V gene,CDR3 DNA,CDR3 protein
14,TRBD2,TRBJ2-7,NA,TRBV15,TGTGCCACCAGCTATAGCGGGGGATGGCACGAGCAGTACTTC,CATSYSGGWHEQYF
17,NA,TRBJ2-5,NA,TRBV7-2,TGTGCCAGCAGCCGACTATTGAGCATCACTTGGGTGGTGGGCCAGTACTTC,CASSRLLSITWVVGQYF
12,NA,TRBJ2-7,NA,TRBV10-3,TGTGCCATCAGTGAGAAAGGAGACGAGCAGTACTTC,CAISEKGDEQYF
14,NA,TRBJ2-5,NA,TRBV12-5,TGTGCTAGTGGTTCGACTCGGGGGAGGGAGACCCAGTACTTC,CASGSTRGRETQYF
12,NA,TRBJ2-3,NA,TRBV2,TGTGCCAGCAGCGTGGCCACAGATACGCAGTATTTT,CASSVATDTQYF
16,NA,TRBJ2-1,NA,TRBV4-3,TGCGCCAGCAGCCAAGATCTTGTGGGGATAGGCGGGGAGCAGTTCTTC,CASSQDLVGIGGEQFF
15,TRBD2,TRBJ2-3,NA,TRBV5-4,TGTGCCAGCAGCTTGGACAGGGCGGGAGGAGATACGCAGTATTTT,CASSLDRAGGDTQYF
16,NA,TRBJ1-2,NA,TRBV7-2,TGTGCCAGCAGCTTAGCGTGGGACTACACGACCTATGGCTACACCTTC,CASSLAWDYTTYGYTF
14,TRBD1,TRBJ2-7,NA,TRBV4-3,TGCGCCAGCAGCCCCAGACAGGGCTCCTACGAGCAGTACTTC,CASSPRQGSYEQYF
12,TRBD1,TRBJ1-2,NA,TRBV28,TGTGCCAGCAGCGCGGACAGGTGCGGCTACACCTTC,CASSADRCGYTF
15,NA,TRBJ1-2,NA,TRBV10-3,TGTGCCATCAGTGATACCCCCTGGCACCCCCATGGCTACACCTTC,CAISDTPWHPHGYTF
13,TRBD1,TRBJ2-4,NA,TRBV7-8,TGTGCCAGTAGACAGGGAGAGGCAAACATTCAGTACTTC,CASRQGEANIQYF
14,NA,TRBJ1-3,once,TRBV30,TGTGCCTGGAGTCGAGAAATCTCTGGAAACACCATATATTTT,CAWSREISGNTIYF
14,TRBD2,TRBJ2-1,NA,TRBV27,TGCGGTAGCGGGAGAGAAGAATCCTACAATGAGCAGTTCTTC,CGSGREESYNEQFF
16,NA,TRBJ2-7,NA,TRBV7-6,TGTGCCAGCAGCGATAGCCGGGAGTTAGAAAACTACGAGCAGTACTTC,CASSDSRELENYEQYF
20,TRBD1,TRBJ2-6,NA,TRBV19,TGTGCCAGTAAAACCAACACCCCGGGACAGTCCAGCTCTGGGGCCAACGTCCTGACTTTC,CASKTNTPGQSSSGANVLTF
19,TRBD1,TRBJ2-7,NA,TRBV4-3,TGCGCCAGCAGCCAAGAGAAGACAGGGGGTCCCCCCTTTCTCTACGAGCAGTACTTC,CASSQEKTGGPPFLYEQYF
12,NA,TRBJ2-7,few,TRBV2,TGTGCCAGCAGTGACGACAGCTACGAGCAGTACTTC,CASSDDSYEQYF
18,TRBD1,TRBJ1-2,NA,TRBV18,TGTGCCAGCTCACCATCTCGGCACCTTGACAGGGTGTGGTATGGCTACACCTTC,CASSPSRHLDRVWYGYTF
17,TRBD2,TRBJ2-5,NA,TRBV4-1,TGCGCCAGCAGCCAAAACTCCCTAGCGGGGCTCCAAGAGACCCAGTACTTC,CASSQNSLAGLQETQYF
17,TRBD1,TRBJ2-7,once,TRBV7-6,TGTGCCAGCAGCCAGAAGAGGTGGGGACAGCAGGGCTACGAGCAGTACTTC,CASSQKRWGQQGYEQYF
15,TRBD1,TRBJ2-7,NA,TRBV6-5,TGTGCCAGCAGCCCTCCCCGGGACAGGGGGTACGAGCAGTACTTC,CASSPPRDRGYEQYF
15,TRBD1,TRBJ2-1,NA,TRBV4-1,TGCGCCAGCAGCCAATCCCGGACAGGGAACAATGAGCAGTTCTTC,CASSQSRTGNNEQFF
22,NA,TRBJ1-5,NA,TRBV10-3,TGTGCCATCAGTGAGAACCAAAGGGGGAGCGGGGGACAAGGTTATGGCAATCAGCCCCAGCATTTT,CAISENQRGSGGQGYGNQPQHF
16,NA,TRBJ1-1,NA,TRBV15,TGTGCCACCAGCAGAGTACGGGGGGCAAGGTCCACTGAAGCTTTCTTT,CATSRVRGARSTEAFF